These 23 T cell receptor beta chains share one sample of origin, sequenced in a study of blood T cell repertoires in COVID-19 (dated by TCRdb to 2020 to 2021). Library prep was done by the immunoSEQ multiplex PCR assay. TCRdb took this table from immuneACCESS and kept in-frame rearrangements with V and J called. Such tables lack part of the clones; where checked against another copy, unresolved V genes explain under half of the gap, and the rest is unexplained. The sample records 13,000 to 15,000 clones, 85% to 90% of which are singletons. The top ten hold roughly 2.9% of the sample. Sequenced input: peripheral blood. The receptor set was obtained from a human donor in a cohort sampled during active COVID-19.

This chain connects TRBV11-2 to TRBJ2-2, with unresolved D. Germline lookup yields CDR1 SGHAT and CDR2 FQNNGV. The CDR3 is 15 residues long. Trimming took 1 base from V and 2 from J, leaving 8 bases between them. The CDR3: CASSLVLPNTGELFF. The CDR3 DNA follows: TGTGCCAGCAGCTTAGTCCTCCCTAACACCGGGGAGCTGTTTTTT.

V gene TRBV2 combines with J gene TRBJ1-1, with D possibly matching TRBD1 (5 bases). In germline, CDR1 is SNHLY, CDR2 FYNNEI. The CDR3 is 15 residues long. V lost 8 bases and J 0 bases, leaving 16 bases between the germline ends. CDR3 sequence reads: CASCPPTGMNTEAFF. The CDR3 DNA is TGTGCCAGCTGTCCCCCCACAGGTATGAACACTGAAGCTTTCTTT.

The CDR3 bases are TGCAGCGTGTACAGCCTAAATGAAAAACTGTTTTTT. Encoded protein: CSVYSLNEKLFF. V and J are TRBV29-1 and TRBJ1-4; D uncertain. Trimming cost V 6 bases and J 5 bases, with 10 bases left between them. CDR1 SQVTM and CDR2 ANQGSEA come from the germline V gene. CDR3 size: 12 residues. The whole variable domain, filled in from reference TRBV29-1 and TRBJ1-4, reads SAVISQKPSRDICQRGTSLTIQCQVDSQVTMMFWYRQQPGQSLTLIATANQGSEATYESGFVIDKFPISRPNLTFSTLTVSNMSPEDSSIYLCSVYSLNEKLFFGSGTQLSVL.

The chain uses TRBV5-8 and TRBJ2-5; possible D gene TRBD1, 6 bases. The CDR3 has 17 residues. With 0 bases removed from V and 0 bases from J, the gap between germline ends came to 15 bases. CDR1 and CDR2 (germline): SGHTS, YDEGEE. CDR3 DNA sequence: TGTGCCAGCAGCTTGGGGGGGTCAGGGGCGTACCAAGAGACCCAGTACTTC. Translation gives CASSLGGSGAYQETQYF.

The rearrangement joins TRBV7-3 to TRBJ2-3; 9 positions agree with TRBD2. The CDR3 is made up of 15 amino acids. Germline V gene sequence: CDR1 SGHTA, CDR2 FQGTGA. V lost 5 bases and J lost 0; bases outside the gene matches: 3. CDR3 protein: CASSRSGGSTDTQYF. For the CDR3, the DNA is TGTGCCAGCAGCCGTAGCGGGGGAAGCACAGATACGCAGTATTTT.

The genes are TRBV6-5 and TRBJ1-2; the D is unclear. Germline CDR1 reads MNHEY; CDR2 reads SVGAGI. The CDR3 loop spans 12 amino acids. Trimming took 8 bases from V and 5 from J, leaving 12 bases between them. For the CDR3, the DNA is TGTGCCAGCCGGCAGGACTCTTATGGCTACACCTTC. This codes for CASRQDSYGYTF.

For this clone: Other DNA sequences from this sample encode an identical CDR3 as well. V and J are TRBV10-3 and TRBJ1-4; 9 nucleotides line up with TRBD1. The junction had 1 base not matched to a gene; V was cut back by 6 bases and J by 5 bases. Per the germline V gene, CDR1 is ENHRY and CDR2 is SYGVKD. This CDR3 spans 13 amino acids. The CDR3 loop is CAIRGTGNEKLFF. CDR3 sequence (DNA): TGTGCCATCAGAGGGACAGGGAATGAAAAACTGTTTTTT.

The chain joins TRBV12-5 to TRBJ1-1; D ambiguous. Germline V lookup: CDR1 LGHNT, CDR2 FRNRAP. V gave up 0 bases and J gave up 0 bases, with 5 bases separating them. The CDR3 sequence is 14 residues long. CDR3 coding DNA: TGTGCTAGTGGTTTGGTAAATATGAACACTGAAGCTTTCTTT. As protein: CASGLVNMNTEAFF.

The chain uses TRBV4-3 and TRBJ1-1; possibly TRBD1 for D (5 bases). CDR1 is LGHNA, CDR2 YSLEER, per germline. The V and J ends lost 3 bases and 4 bases respectively, with 15 bases between them. The CDR3 covers 15 residues. CDR3 region: CASSQGRDGSTEAFF. In DNA, the CDR3 is TGCGCCAGCAGCCAGGGACGGGACGGGAGCACTGAAGCTTTCTTT.

The V and J genes are TRBV7-2 and TRBJ2-2; weak D call: TRBD2 (5 bases). From germline, CDR1 is SGHTA and CDR2 FQGNSA. V lost 2 bases and J lost 4, with 14 bases in between. This CDR3 is 16 amino acids long. The CDR3 nucleotides read TGTGCCAGCAGCTTAAGGCGGGCAGACCTCACCGGGGAGCTGTTTTTT. Amino acids: CASSLRRADLTGELFF.

This clone has only one observation. This same CDR3 is encoded by further DNA sequences in the sample. The chain couples TRBV7-3 to TRBJ2-3; D is possibly TRBD2 (6 bases). The CDR3 covers 15 residues. Trimming took 5 bases from V and 0 from J, leaving 12 bases between them. From germline, CDR1 is SGHTA and CDR2 FQGTGA. CDR3 region: CASSQSGGSTDTQYF. The CDR3 DNA reads TGTGCCAGCAGCCAAAGTGGGGGGAGCACAGATACGCAGTATTTT.

V is TRBV30 and J is TRBJ1-1; the match to TRBD1 covers 7 bases. Germline V gene sequence: CDR1 GTSNPN, CDR2 SVGIG (reference sequence). The CDR3 length is 14 residues. With 3 bases clipped from V and 7 bases from J, the junction kept 11 bases outside the gene matches. The DNA of the CDR3 is TGTGCCTGGAGGTCCTGGACCCAGGGGGTTGAAGCTTTCTTT. Amino acid sequence: CAWRSWTQGVEAFF.

The genes are TRBV7-3 and TRBJ2-2; 7 nucleotides align to TRBD2. J gave up 0 bases and V 4 bases, and 8 bases lay outside the gene matches. Per the germline V gene, CDR1 is SGHTA and CDR2 is FQGTGA. The CDR3 has 17 residues. In DNA form, the CDR3 reads TGTGCCAGCAGCTCCCAAGCGGGGTTCGCGAACACCGGGGAGCTGTTTTTT. This gives the protein CASSSQAGFANTGELFF.

This sequence joins TRBV19 and TRBJ2-3, with 10 nucleotides matching TRBD1. Germline CDR1 is LNHDA and CDR2 is SQIVND (reference sequence). After removal of 5 bases from V and 5 bases from J, the junction contained 13 bases not matched to a gene. The CDR3 runs 17 residues. This CDR3 reads CASSAKTGGRGEDTQYF. CDR3 coding DNA: TGTGCCAGTAGTGCCAAGACAGGGGGCCGGGGTGAAGATACGCAGTATTTT. The variable domain in full, with the rest retrieved from reference TRBV19 and TRBJ2-3, is DGGITQSPKYLFRKEGQNVTLSCEQNLNHDAMYWYRQDPGQGLRLIYYSQIVNDFQKGDIAEGYSVSREKKESFPLTVTSAQKNPTAFYLCASSAKTGGRGEDTQYFGPGTRLTVL.

The chain has TRBV28 and TRBJ2-5, with 8 bases aligning to TRBD2. The CDR3 totals 15 residues. From germline, CDR1 is MDHEN and CDR2 SYDVKM. V gave up 1 base and J gave up 4 bases; unmatched junction bases: 5. In DNA, the CDR3 is TGTGCCAGCAGTTTATTTCGGGGGGGGGCAGAGACCCAGTACTTC. It specifies CASSLFRGGAETQYF.

J is TRBJ2-1 and V is TRBV29-1, with TRBD1 matching over 7 bases. The germline CDR1 and CDR2 sequences are SQVTM and ANQGSEA. V was clipped by 7 bases and J by 2 bases; unmatched bases: 8. The CDR3 extends over 14 amino acids. Written as DNA, the CDR3 is TGCAGCGCCACGACAGGGTTAACCTACAATGAGCAGTTCTTC. Protein: CSATTGLTYNEQFF.

The rearrangement links TRBV19 to TRBJ1-4; 7 nucleotides line up with TRBD1. V gave up 9 bases and J gave up 3 bases; unmatched junction bases: 10. Germline loops: CDR1 LNHDA, CDR2 SQIVND (reference sequence). This CDR3 contains 15 residues. Here the CDR3 reads CASKRGPTANEKLFF. CDR3 DNA sequence: TGTGCCAGCAAAAGGGGGCCGACGGCTAATGAAAAACTGTTTTTT.

This chain joins TRBV6-5 and TRBJ1-1, with D uncertain. Per germline, CDR1 MNHEY and CDR2 SVGAGI. The V and J ends lost 8 bases and 10 bases respectively, with 11 bases between them. There are 10 residues in the CDR3. The CDR3 loop is CASGSRGAFF. The CDR3 DNA follows: TGTGCCAGCGGAAGTCGGGGAGCTTTCTTT.

The V and J genes are TRBV19 and TRBJ1-5, with D tentatively TRBD1 (5 bases). Trimming shortened V by 1 base and J by 5 bases, and 9 bases separated the two germline ends. Looked up from germline, CDR1 is LNHDA and CDR2 is SQIVND (reference sequence). The CDR3 is 14 residues long. CDR3 in amino acids: CASSIGGSDQPQHF. CDR3 bases: TGTGCCAGTAGTATAGGGGGCTCCGATCAGCCCCAGCATTTT.

This clone has just one count. The V and J genes are TRBV6-2 or TRBV6-3 and TRBJ2-1; TRBD2 agrees at 14 bases. This CDR3 has 17 amino acids. Germline-derived CDR1 and CDR2 are MNHEY and SVGEGT. The V segment lost 6 bases and the J segment 8 bases; nucleotides outside the gene matches: 12. Written as DNA, the CDR3 is TGTGCCAGCAGCTCGGGACTAGCGGGAGCTTGGGCCCATGAGCAGTTCTTC. Translation: CASSSGLAGAWAHEQFF.

The J gene is TRBJ2-5, the V gene TRBV5-1, with D hard to call. Germline assignment: CDR1 SGHRS and CDR2 YFSETQ. CDR3 length: 13 residues. The V gene lost 0 bases and the J gene lost 5 bases, with 8 bases spanning the gap. DNA for the CDR3: TGCGCCAGCAGCTTGGGCCTCCGGGAGACCCAGTACTTC. It is translated as CASSLGLRETQYF.

The V call is TRBV19, the J call TRBJ2-7, with D maybe TRBD1 (5 bases). Deletions cut 4 bases from V and 3 bases from J, with 13 bases between. Germline V gives CDR1 LNHDA, CDR2 SQIVND (reference sequence). The CDR3 contains 14 residues. CDR3 amino acids: CASSKQEGLYEQYF. In DNA form, the CDR3 reads TGTGCCAGTAGTAAACAGGAAGGTCTCTACGAGCAGTACTTC.

This sequence joins TRBV21-1 and TRBJ1-2. TRBV21-1 is recorded as a pseudogene. This CDR3 has 12 residues. CDR3 amino acids: CASSQGLRGYTF. The DNA of the CDR3 is TGTGCCAGCAGCCAAGGGCTGAGGGGCTACACCTTC.